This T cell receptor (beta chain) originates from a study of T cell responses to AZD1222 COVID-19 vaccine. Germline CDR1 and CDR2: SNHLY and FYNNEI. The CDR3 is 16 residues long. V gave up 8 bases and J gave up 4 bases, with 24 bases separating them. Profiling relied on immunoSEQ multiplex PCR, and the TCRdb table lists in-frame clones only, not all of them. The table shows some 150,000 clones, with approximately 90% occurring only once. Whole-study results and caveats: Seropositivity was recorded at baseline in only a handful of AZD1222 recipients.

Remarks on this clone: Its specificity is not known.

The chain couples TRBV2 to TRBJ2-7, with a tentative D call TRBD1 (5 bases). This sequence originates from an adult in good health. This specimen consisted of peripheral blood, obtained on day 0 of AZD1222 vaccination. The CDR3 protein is CASLKDSDNLSYEQYF. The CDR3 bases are TGTGCCAGCTTGAAAGACAGCGATAATCTCAGTTACGAGCAGTACTTC. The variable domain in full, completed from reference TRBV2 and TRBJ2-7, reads EPEVTQTPSHQVTQMGQEVILRCVPISNHLYFYWYRQILGQKVEFLVSFYNNEISEKSEIFDDQFSVERPDGSNFTLKIRSTKLEDSAMYFCASLKDSDNLSYEQYFGPGTRLTVT.